A selection of T cell receptor beta chains follows, all from one sample in a study of cytomegalovirus exposure and HLA in healthy donors. Libraries were prepared by immunoSEQ multiplex PCR; TCRdb keeps only in-frame clonotypes and omits some of them. This sample yields 150,000 to 160,000 clones, of which about 86% are seen a single time; about 20% belongs to the top ten. Sequencing used PBMCs. Receptors originate from a young man in good health and CMV-seropositive. Both conserved end residues are trimmed from each CDR3. Clone size is stated in some rows and not others, as once, few, many or a class when expanded.

>TRBV7-8|TRBJ1-2|.
ASSLRTGVHGYT
>TRBV7-8|TRBJ1-4|.
ASSPNTGGQGEKLF
>TRBV6-6|TRBJ1-1|few
ASSYNRGEGNTEAF
>TRBV9|TRBJ1-2|.
ASSVGSLANYGYT
>TRBV2|TRBJ2-7|.
ASSFPGTGLYEQY
>TRBV30|TRBJ2-4|few
ACRPSGRGNIQY
>TRBV25-1|TRBJ2-3|.
ASSAAPRGQRTDTQY
>TRBV7-9|TRBJ2-1|.
ASSIALTDEQF
>TRBV9|TRBJ2-7|.
ASSPSLDRLEQY
>TRBV19|TRBJ1-5|.
ASSTGTGDQPQH
>TRBV7-2|TRBJ1-5|once
ASRGTGGQPQH
>TRBV15|TRBJ2-7|.
ATSSNPGLSTFIYEQY
>TRBV19|TRBJ1-4|.
ASSIRDRLSATNEKLF
>TRBV6-5|TRBJ1-2|.
ASTQWTAQDYGYT
>TRBV5-1|TRBJ2-4|.
ASSLVTGTGALLAKNIQY
>TRBV5-6|TRBJ1-2|.
ASSLNRESGGYT
>TRBV5-6|TRBJ2-1|.
ASSLRTSGGEQF
>TRBV29-1|TRBJ2-5|.
SVEEPTRTQY
>TRBV2|TRBJ2-5|.
ASSEEGRETQY
>TRBV27|TRBJ2-5|.
ASSTAREGETQY
>TRBV11-2|TRBJ1-1|.
ASSLLGSTF
>TRBV7-6|TRBJ2-2|.
ASSLLGLAGTATGELF
>TRBV4-1|TRBJ1-2|once
ASSQGQGGYGYT
>TRBV29-1|TRBJ2-5|.
SVLGTVRAETQY
>TRBV7-2|TRBJ1-1|.
AGSTGMNTEAF
>TRBV19|TRBJ1-6|few
ASKDSNSPLH
>TRBV7-3|TRBJ1-2|.
ASSRDRESHYT
>TRBV7-9|TRBJ1-5|few
ASSLRGSAEPQH
>TRBV29-1|TRBJ1-1|few
SVTGMNTEAF